This entry is about one T cell receptor beta chain. The antigen remains unidentified. Trimming at V came to 5 bases and at J to 6 bases, leaving 5 bases not matched to a gene. Germline V gives CDR1 PRHDT, CDR2 FYEKMQ (reference sequence). The CDR3 is 13 residues long. PCR primers comprised 60 Vbeta and 13 Jbeta primers. Assay: immunoSEQ multiplex PCR; the TCRdb copy retains only in-frame clones and omits some. In the table there are 200,000 to 250,000 clones, 65% to 75% of which are singletons. This specimen comes from a study of cytomegalovirus exposure and HLA in healthy donors. Regarding the study as a whole: For most subjects, TCR beta sequences were reported to predict HLA-A and HLA-B alleles with accuracy. Later examination showed HLA-associated TCR beta chains had greater clonal expansion than equally common others. In a later analysis, parvovirus B19, influenza, CMV and Epstein-Barr virus appeared linked to several top co-occurrence clusters.

The chain joins TRBV13 to TRBJ2-3; 7 bases are a match to TRBD1. Sample: PBMCs. The sequence was obtained from a woman in her 30s in good health and CMV-seronegative. For the CDR3, the DNA is TGTGCCAGCAGCACCCGCAGGGGGGATACGCAGTATTTT. Translating gives CASSTRRGDTQYF.